The rows below give T cell receptor beta chains drawn from one sample of a study of blood T cell dynamics during melanoma immunotherapy. Sequenced by immunoSEQ multiplex PCR; TCRdb stores in-frame clones only, minus some. The sample consists of under 7,500 clones, roughly 85% of them appearing once. The specimen comprised blood, sampled from a patient treated with checkpoint blockade. These receptors originate from a human donor with melanoma. The CDR3 runs from the conserved cysteine through the conserved F or W. A D gene is named only where the DNA matches it firmly. Not all rows give a size; the values are once, few, many and, for expanded clones, a class.

j_call v_call d_call clone_size cdr3_aa cdr3_nt
TRBJ1-2 TRBV18 TRBD1 . CASSPPTGVDGYTF TGTGCCAGCTCACCACCGACAGGGGTGGATGGCTACACCTTC
TRBJ2-5 TRBV5-6 TRBD2 . CASSLGLAGQETQYF TGTGCCAGCAGCCTGGGACTAGCGGGGCAAGAGACCCAGTACTTC
TRBJ1-3 TRBV7-2 . once CASSPRHLSGNTIYF TGTGCCAGCAGCCCGAGACACCTCTCTGGAAACACCATATATTTT
TRBJ2-1 TRBV4-1 . once CASSQDTQTKYNEQFF TGCGCCAGCAGCCAAGATACGCAGACAAAGTACAATGAGCAGTTCTTC
TRBJ2-1 TRBV7-2 . . CASSLAAGFYNEQFF TGTGCCAGCAGCTTAGCGGCAGGGTTTTACAATGAGCAGTTCTTC
TRBJ2-3 TRBV6-1 TRBD2 . CASSVLAGGPDTQYF TGTGCCAGCAGTGTTTTAGCGGGGGGGCCAGATACGCAGTATTTT
TRBJ2-7 TRBV7-2 TRBD2 once CASSSGLAGPHEQYF TGTGCCAGCAGCTCGGGACTAGCGGGGCCCCACGAGCAGTACTTC
TRBJ2-5 TRBV10-3 TRBD1 . CATMKRGWGQLLQETQYF TGTGCCACCATGAAGAGGGGGTGGGGACAGTTGCTCCAAGAGACCCAGTACTTC
TRBJ2-7 TRBV7-8 . . CASSLVPSGYEQYF TGTGCCAGCAGCTTAGTTCCGTCGGGCTACGAGCAGTACTTC
TRBJ2-7 TRBV6-5 . . CASSSPYEQYF TGTGCCAGCAGTTCGCCTTACGAGCAGTACTTC
TRBJ2-1 TRBV4-1 . . CASSQRGSSYNEQFF TGCGCCAGCAGCCAAAGGGGGAGCTCCTACAATGAGCAGTTCTTC